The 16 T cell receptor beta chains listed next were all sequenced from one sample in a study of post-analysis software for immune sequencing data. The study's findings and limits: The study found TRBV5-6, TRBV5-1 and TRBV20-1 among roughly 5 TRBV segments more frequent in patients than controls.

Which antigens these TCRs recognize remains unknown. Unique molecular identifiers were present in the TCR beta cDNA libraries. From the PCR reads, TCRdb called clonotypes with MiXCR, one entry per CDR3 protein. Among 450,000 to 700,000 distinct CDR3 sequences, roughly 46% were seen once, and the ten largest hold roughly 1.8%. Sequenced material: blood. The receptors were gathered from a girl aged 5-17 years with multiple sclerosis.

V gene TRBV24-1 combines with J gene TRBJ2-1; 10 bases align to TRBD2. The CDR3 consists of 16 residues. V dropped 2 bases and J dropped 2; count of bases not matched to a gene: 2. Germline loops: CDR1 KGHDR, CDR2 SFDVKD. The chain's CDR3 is CATSDSSGGAYNEQFF. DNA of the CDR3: TGTGCCACCAGTGATTCGAGCGGGGGGGCCTACAATGAGCAGTTCTTC.

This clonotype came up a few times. The CDR3 coding sequence is TGTGCCAGCAGCAGGGACAGGGCACATCAGCCCCAGCATTTT. Encoded protein: CASSRDRAHQPQHF. The V call is TRBV12-3 or TRBV12-4, the J call TRBJ1-5; the match to TRBD1 covers 9 bases. Trimming took 6 bases from V and 5 from J; bases not matched to a gene: 5. This CDR3 region has 14 residues.

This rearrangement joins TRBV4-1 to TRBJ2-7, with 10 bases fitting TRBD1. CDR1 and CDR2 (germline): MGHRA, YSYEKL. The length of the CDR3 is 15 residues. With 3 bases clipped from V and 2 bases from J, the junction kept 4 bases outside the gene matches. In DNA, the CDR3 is TGCGCCAGCAGCCATCTCGACAGGGGGCCCTACGAGCAGTACTTC. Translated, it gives CASSHLDRGPYEQYF.

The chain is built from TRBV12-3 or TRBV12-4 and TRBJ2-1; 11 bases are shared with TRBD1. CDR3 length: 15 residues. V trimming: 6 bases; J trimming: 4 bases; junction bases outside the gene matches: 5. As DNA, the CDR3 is TGTGCCAGCAGGGGGGGACAGGGGGGTTACAATGAGCAGTTCTTC. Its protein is CASRGGQGGYNEQFF.

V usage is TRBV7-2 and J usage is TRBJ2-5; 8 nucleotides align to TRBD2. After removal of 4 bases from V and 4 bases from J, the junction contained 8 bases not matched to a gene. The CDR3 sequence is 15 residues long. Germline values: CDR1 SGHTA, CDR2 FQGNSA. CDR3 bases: TGTGCCAGCAGCTCCGGACTAGCAGCATCAGAGACCCAGTACTTC. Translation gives CASSSGLAASETQYF.

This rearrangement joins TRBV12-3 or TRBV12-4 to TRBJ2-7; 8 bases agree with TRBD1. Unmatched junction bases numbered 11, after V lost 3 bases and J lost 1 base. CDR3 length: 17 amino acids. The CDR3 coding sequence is TGTGCCAGCAGTTTTCGATTGGTAGGGGACAGGTCCTACGAGCAGTACTTC. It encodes CASSFRLVGDRSYEQYF.

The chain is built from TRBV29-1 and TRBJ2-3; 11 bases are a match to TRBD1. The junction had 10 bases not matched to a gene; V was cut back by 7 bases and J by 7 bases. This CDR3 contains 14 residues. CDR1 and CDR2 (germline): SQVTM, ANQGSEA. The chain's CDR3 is CSGFRDRGIYTQYF. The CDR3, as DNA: TGCAGCGGGTTCCGGGACAGGGGGATATATACGCAGTATTTT.

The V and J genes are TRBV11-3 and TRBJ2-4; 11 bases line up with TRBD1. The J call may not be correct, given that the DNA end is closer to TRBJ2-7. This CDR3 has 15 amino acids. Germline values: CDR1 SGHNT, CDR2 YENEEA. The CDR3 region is CASSFGQGAVYEQYF. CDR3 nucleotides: TGTGCCAGCAGCTTTGGACAGGGGGCTGTATACGAGCAGTACTTC.

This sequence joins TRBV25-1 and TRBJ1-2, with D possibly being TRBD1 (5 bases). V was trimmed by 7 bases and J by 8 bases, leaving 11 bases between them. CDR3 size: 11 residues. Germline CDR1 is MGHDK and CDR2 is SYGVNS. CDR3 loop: CASTSDKGYTF. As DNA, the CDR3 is TGTGCCAGCACCTCGGACAAGGGCTACACCTTC.

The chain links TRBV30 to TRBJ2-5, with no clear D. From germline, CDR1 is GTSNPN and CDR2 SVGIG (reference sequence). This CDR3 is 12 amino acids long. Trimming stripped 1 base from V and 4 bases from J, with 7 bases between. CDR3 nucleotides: TGTGCCTGGAGTGCATTAGGAGAGACCCAGTACTTC. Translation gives CAWSALGETQYF.

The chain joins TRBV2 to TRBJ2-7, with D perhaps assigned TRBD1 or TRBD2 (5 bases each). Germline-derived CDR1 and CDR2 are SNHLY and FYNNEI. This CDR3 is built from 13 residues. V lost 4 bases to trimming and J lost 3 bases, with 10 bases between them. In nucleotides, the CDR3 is TGTGCCAGCAGTGCCGGGACCCTCTACGAGCAGTACTTC. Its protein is CASSAGTLYEQYF.

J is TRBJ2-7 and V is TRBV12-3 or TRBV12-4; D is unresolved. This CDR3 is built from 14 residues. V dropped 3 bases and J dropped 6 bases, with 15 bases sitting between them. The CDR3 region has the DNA TGTGCCAGCAGTTTCAGCACTGCCGGCCCCGAGCAGTACTTC. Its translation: CASSFSTAGPEQYF.

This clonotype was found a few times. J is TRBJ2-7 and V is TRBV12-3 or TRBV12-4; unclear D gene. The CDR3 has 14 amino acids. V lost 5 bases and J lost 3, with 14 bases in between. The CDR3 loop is CASSLADVIYEQYF. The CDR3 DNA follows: TGTGCCAGCAGTCTGGCGGACGTAATCTACGAGCAGTACTTC.

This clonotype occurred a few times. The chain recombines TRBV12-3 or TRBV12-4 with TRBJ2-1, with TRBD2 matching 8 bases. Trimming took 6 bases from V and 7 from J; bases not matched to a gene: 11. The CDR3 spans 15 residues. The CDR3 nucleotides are TGTGCCAGCAGGCTTATGGCGGGGGGCTCGAATGAGCAGTTCTTC. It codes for CASRLMAGGSNEQFF.

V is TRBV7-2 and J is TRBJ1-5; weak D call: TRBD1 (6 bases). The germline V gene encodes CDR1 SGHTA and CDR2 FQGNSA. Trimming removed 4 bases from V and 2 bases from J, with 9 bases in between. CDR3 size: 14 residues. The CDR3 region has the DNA TGTGCCAGCAGCTACTACAGGGGCAATCAGCCCCAGCATTTT. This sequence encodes CASSYYRGNQPQHF.

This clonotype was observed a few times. CDR3 sequence reads: CASSPRWDDEQFF. The DNA of the CDR3 is TGTGCCAGCAGCCCTCGGTGGGATGATGAGCAGTTCTTC. The V gene is TRBV12-3 or TRBV12-4, the J gene TRBJ2-1, with D hard to call. The V end was cut by 6 bases, the J end by 8 bases, with 14 bases between. CDR3 length: 13 residues.